These 31 T cell receptor beta chains were all obtained from the same sample, sequenced in a study of spatial heterogeneity in lung cancer. Whole-study findings and limits: It was found that expanded intratumoral alpha and beta TCR counts tracked tumor mutation counts.

Time point in this sample: sample taken at primary tumor resection. TCRdb passed the 5' RACE reads through MiXCR, listing each CDR3 protein once. The sample includes thousands of distinct CDR3 sequences, about 6.7% seen only once; the top ten take 15% to 20%. The antigens of these receptors remain unknown. Sequences were derived from lung tumor tissue, sampled at surgery. Receptor source: a female donor with early-stage non-small cell lung cancer.

This clonotype was detected ten times or more. J is TRBJ2-6 and V is TRBV28; D gene ambiguous. The CDR3 contains 14 residues. Germline CDR1 MDHEN, CDR2 SYDVKM. V was pared by 6 bases and J by 1 base, with 7 bases between. CDR3: CASSSTSGANVLTF. As DNA, the CDR3 is TGTGCCAGCAGCAGCACGTCTGGGGCCAACGTCCTGACTTTC.

By share of the sample, this clonotype is medium-sized (0.01 to 0.1%). The chain combines TRBV7-9 with TRBJ2-3, with 9 bases identical to TRBD2. Unmatched junction bases numbered 6, after V lost 0 bases and J lost 2 bases. Per the germline V gene, CDR1 is SEHNR and CDR2 is FQNEAQ (reference sequence). This CDR3 has 17 residues. CDR3 loop: CASSLALSGRPTDTQYF. CDR3 nucleotides: TGTGCCAGCAGCTTAGCGCTGAGCGGGAGGCCCACAGATACGCAGTATTTT.

This clonotype has ten or more counts. This rearrangement joins TRBV6-1 to TRBJ2-2; the D gene is possibly TRBD1 (6 bases). Germline-derived CDR1 and CDR2 are MNHNS and SASEGT. This CDR3 has 15 amino acids. The V end was cut by 2 bases, the J end by 4 bases, with 11 bases between. In DNA form, the CDR3 reads TGTGCCAGCAGTGAACGGCAGGGGACCACCGGGGAGCTGTTTTTT. Protein sequence: CASSERQGTTGELFF.

Details on this clonotype: Because it lacks the conserved phenylalanine or tryptophan at the end, this CDR3 is likely a read error. The chain uses TRBV2 and TRBJ2-1, with a tentative D call TRBD2 (6 bases). Trimming pared 4 bases from V and 6 bases from J, leaving 7 bases between. Germline CDR1 reads SNHLY; CDR2 reads FYNNEI. This CDR3 contains 12 residues. As DNA, the CDR3 is TGTGCCAGCAGTGGGGACTCCAATGAGCAGTTCTCC. Its translation is CASSGDSNEQFS.

This chain links TRBV7-3 with TRBJ2-2, with TRBD1 as a possible D gene (5 bases). Germline loops: CDR1 SGHTA, CDR2 FQGTGA. The CDR3 runs 15 residues. Between the trimmed V and J ends, which lost 0 bases and 4 bases, there was a span of 9 bases. The CDR3 bases are TGTGCCAGCAGCTTAACCAGGGCTGGCACCGGGGAGCTGTTTTTT. Encoded protein: CASSLTRAGTGELFF.

This clonotype is categorized as medium-sized. V gene TRBV5-1 combines with J gene TRBJ2-1; D not resolved. The CDR3 has 11 amino acids. The V end lost 0 bases, the J end lost 10 bases, and 5 bases lay between the germline ends. The germline gives CDR1 SGHRS, CDR2 YFSETQ. DNA for the CDR3: TGCGCCAGCAGCTTGGAACGAGAGCAGTTCTTC. Protein: CASSLEREQFF.

The sample holds many counts of this clonotype. The rearrangement uses TRBV7-9 and TRBJ2-5; 8 bases align to TRBD2. The CDR3 extends over 18 amino acids. The germline gives CDR1 SEHNR, CDR2 FQNEAQ (reference sequence). Losses at the gene ends were 5 bases for V and 2 bases for J; bases not matched to a gene: 16. CDR3 amino acids: CASSQPGRAVAGQETQYF. CDR3 sequence (DNA): TGTGCCAGCAGCCAACCAGGACGGGCGGTAGCGGGGCAAGAGACCCAGTACTTC.

This clonotype was picked up many times. The genes are TRBV29-1 and TRBJ2-1; 8 nucleotides line up with TRBD2. Germline CDR1 SQVTM, CDR2 ANQGSEA. The CDR3 length is 16 residues. V dropped 5 bases and J dropped 0; count of bases not matched to a gene: 9. CDR3 DNA sequence: TGCAGCGTTCGACCTAGCGGGCCGAGCTCCTACAATGAGCAGTTCTTC. Encoded protein: CSVRPSGPSSYNEQFF.

This clonotype counts as medium-sized. The V call is TRBV28, the J call TRBJ2-2, with TRBD1 identical over 7 bases. This CDR3 spans 14 amino acids. Germline values: CDR1 MDHEN, CDR2 SYDVKM. The J segment lost 2 bases and the V segment lost 7 bases, leaving 4 bases of the junction unmatched. The CDR3, as DNA: TGTGCCAGCATTACAGGGGACAACACCGGGGAGCTGTTTTTT. This sequence encodes CASITGDNTGELFF.

This clonotype was seen ten or more times. This chain links TRBV29-1 with TRBJ2-3; D possibly corresponds to TRBD2 (6 bases). In germline, CDR1 is SQVTM, CDR2 ANQGSEA. With 4 bases removed from V and 1 base from J, the gap between germline ends came to 9 bases. CDR3 length: 13 amino acids. The CDR3 is CSVGASGTDTQYF. The DNA of the CDR3 is TGCAGCGTTGGGGCTAGCGGCACAGATACGCAGTATTTT.

Many counts were recorded for this clonotype. The J gene is TRBJ1-6, the V gene TRBV5-1; the D is unclear. V dropped 1 base and J dropped 5 bases, with 10 bases sitting between them. CDR3 size: 15 residues. CDR1 is SGHRS, CDR2 YFSETQ, per germline. CDR3 nucleotides: TGCGCCAGCAGCTTGAGACGGGCCGATAATTCACCCCTCCACTTT. This sequence encodes CASSLRRADNSPLHF.

The table lists this clonotype with many counts. The genes are TRBV28 and TRBJ2-3, with D uncertain. This CDR3 region has 15 residues. Trimming took off 6 bases at V and 1 base at J, with 14 bases between the two ends. CDR1 is MDHEN and CDR2 is SYDVKM in the germline V gene. As DNA, the CDR3 is TGTGCCAGCAGCCCTCCCACGGTTCGCACAGATACGCAGTATTTT. Amino acid sequence: CASSPPTVRTDTQYF.

This clonotype was found many times. The rearrangement joins TRBV6-1 to TRBJ2-1; D call uncertain. The CDR3 consists of 14 residues. With 7 bases removed from V and 6 bases from J, the gap between germline ends came to 16 bases. Germline-derived CDR1 and CDR2 are MNHNS and SASEGT. CDR3 DNA sequence: TGTGCCAGCATGATCTGGGGTTCGGGCAATGAGCAGTTCTTC. It yields the protein CASMIWGSGNEQFF.

This clonotype showed up many times. The chain couples TRBV28 to TRBJ1-3; 9 bases line up with TRBD1. The ends lost 5 bases at V and 5 bases at J; junction bases unmatched: 7. The V gene's germline CDR1 is MDHEN and CDR2 SYDVKM. The CDR3 is made up of 15 amino acids. The CDR3 DNA reads TGTGCCAGCAGTAACACCGGGACAGGGAGAAACACCATATATTTT. The encoded protein is CASSNTGTGRNTIYF.

This clonotype appeared a few times. This chain joins TRBV5-4 and TRBJ1-1; maybe TRBD1 (6 bases). There are 15 residues in the CDR3. The V end lost 4 bases, the J end lost 0 bases, and 13 bases lay between the germline ends. CDR1 SGHNT and CDR2 YYREEE come from the germline V gene (reference sequence). CDR3 in amino acids: CASSRQAGVNTEAFF. CDR3 DNA sequence: TGTGCCAGCAGCCGACAGGCCGGGGTGAACACTGAAGCTTTCTTT.

In this sample, this clonotype turned up many times. The CDR3 sequence: CSARIAGVNTGELFF. The CDR3 DNA is TGCAGTGCTAGGATAGCGGGGGTGAACACCGGGGAGCTGTTTTTT. The V and J genes are TRBV20-1 and TRBJ2-2; TRBD2 agrees at 9 bases. Germline trimming cut 3 bases from V and 1 base from J; bases unmatched to any gene: 3. The length of the CDR3 is 15 residues. Germline values: CDR1 DFQATT, CDR2 SNEGSKA (reference sequence).

Ten or more counts support this clonotype. As DNA, the CDR3 is TGTGCCAGCAGTGAGCGGGGGGCTGGCGAGCAGTACTTC. It translates to CASSERGAGEQYF. The chain is built from TRBV27 and TRBJ2-7; 9 positions agree with TRBD2. The V gene end was trimmed by 5 bases and the J gene end by 6 bases; junction bases not matched to a gene: 5. Looked up from germline, CDR1 is MNHEY and CDR2 is SMNVEV (reference sequence). The CDR3 covers 13 residues.

In regard to this clonotype: A much bigger clone sits one base away, suggesting this may be a read error. V usage is TRBV28 and J usage is TRBJ2-1; TRBD2 matches 8 bases. CDR1 MDHEN and CDR2 SYDVKM come from the germline V gene. V was clipped by 9 bases and J by 6 bases; unmatched bases: 13. There are 15 residues in the CDR3. This CDR3 is CASIDTGTRGNEQFF. CDR3 sequence (DNA): TGTGCCAGTATCGATACCGGGACTAGAGGCAATGAGCAGTTCTTC.

This clonotype is categorized as medium-sized. This chain uses TRBV7-9 with TRBJ1-3; 7 bases are a match to TRBD1. Looked up from germline, CDR1 is SEHNR and CDR2 is FQNEAQ (reference sequence). Losses at the gene ends were 5 bases for V and 2 bases for J; bases not matched to a gene: 6. This CDR3 contains 15 residues. CDR3 sequence (DNA): TGTGCCAGCAGCCCACAGGGGTCGGCTGGAAACACCATATATTTT. This gives the protein CASSPQGSAGNTIYF.

This clonotype was seen many times. CDR3 sequence (DNA): TGTGCCAGTAGGTCCGGGACAGGGGCTAACTATGGCTACACCTTC. It yields the protein CASRSGTGANYGYTF. This chain links TRBV19 with TRBJ1-2; 10 nucleotides align to TRBD1. CDR1 is LNHDA and CDR2 is SQIVND in the germline V gene (reference sequence). V was pared by 6 bases and J by 0 bases, with 4 bases of the junction left unmatched. CDR3 length: 15 amino acids.

This clonotype was counted at least ten times. The chain carries TRBV6-1 and TRBJ1-4; D unclear. The V end was cut by 3 bases, the J end by 7 bases, with 15 bases between. CDR3 length: 15 residues. CDR1 is MNHNS, CDR2 SASEGT, per germline. The CDR3 loop reads CASSDVGRSAEKLFF. The CDR3 DNA reads as TGTGCCAGCAGTGATGTAGGGAGATCTGCTGAAAAACTGTTTTTT.

This clonotype was picked up many times. The V and J genes are TRBV7-9 and TRBJ2-7; tentative D call: TRBD2 (5 bases). There are 16 residues in the CDR3. Trimming removed 5 bases from V and 6 bases from J, with 23 bases in between. Germline V lookup: CDR1 SEHNR, CDR2 FQNEAQ (reference sequence). The CDR3 DNA sequence: TGTGCCAGCAGCGTCAGCTCTGCGGGTGGGCGAAGCGAGCAGTACTTC. Translated: CASSVSSAGGRSEQYF. The full variable domain, with the rest looked up from reference TRBV7-9 and TRBJ2-7, is DTGVSQNPRHKITKRGQNVTFRCDPISEHNRLYWYRQTLGQGPEFLTYFQNEAQLEKSRLLSDRFSAERPKGSFSTLEIQRTEQGDSAMYLCASSVSSAGGRSEQYFGPGTRLTVT.

In this sample, this clonotype turned up many times. The chain carries TRBV2 and TRBJ1-2, with 9 nucleotides matching TRBD1. V dropped 6 bases and J dropped 8; count of bases not matched to a gene: 16. CDR1 and CDR2 from the germline V gene are SNHLY and FYNNEI. This CDR3 contains 16 residues. For the CDR3, the DNA is TGTGCCAGCAGGTTGGGACAGGGAATTGGACCCGGGGGCTACACCTTC. Translated, it gives CASRLGQGIGPGGYTF.

This clonotype ranks as medium-sized. V and J are TRBV9 and TRBJ2-1, with 8 bases aligning to TRBD2. The CDR3 sequence is 14 residues long. V lost 4 bases, J lost 9 bases, and 9 bases stayed unmatched. CDR1 and CDR2 (germline): SGDLS, YYNGEE. CDR3 sequence reads: CASSYSGEVREQFF. Written as DNA, the CDR3 is TGTGCCAGCAGCTATAGCGGGGAGGTGCGTGAGCAGTTCTTC.

Judged by abundance, this clonotype is medium-sized. The rearrangement links TRBV27 to TRBJ1-3; unclear D gene. The germline gives CDR1 MNHEY, CDR2 SMNVEV (reference sequence). Between the trimmed V and J ends, which lost 6 bases and 2 bases, there was a span of 8 bases. CDR3 size: 13 residues. Here the CDR3 DNA reads TGTGCCAGCAGCAGAGACCCTGGAAACACCATATATTTT. It specifies CASSRDPGNTIYF.

Sample share makes this clonotype medium-sized (0.01 to 0.1%). The genes are TRBV10-3 and TRBJ2-2, with D possibly being TRBD2 (6 bases). The CDR3 sequence is 16 residues long. The germline CDR1 and CDR2 sequences are ENHRY and SYGVKD. Between the trimmed V and J ends, which lost 5 bases and 1 base, there was a span of 14 bases. The CDR3 region has the DNA TGTGCCATCAGTCCCTTGGGGGGATTGAACACCGGGGAGCTGTTTTTT. It yields the protein CAISPLGGLNTGELFF.

This clonotype is classed as medium-sized. V is TRBV5-1 and J is TRBJ2-2; 7 bases are a match to TRBD1. This CDR3 spans 15 amino acids. Germline trimming cut 0 bases from V and 3 bases from J; bases unmatched to any gene: 2. Looked up from germline, CDR1 is SGHRS and CDR2 is YFSETQ. Written as DNA, the CDR3 is TGCGCCAGCAGCTTGGAGGGACAGCACACCGGGGAGCTGTTTTTT. This codes for CASSLEGQHTGELFF.

This clonotype is labeled large. The V and J genes are TRBV7-9 and TRBJ2-5; perhaps TRBD1 as D (6 bases). Germline V CDR1 and CDR2: SEHNR, FQNEAQ (reference sequence). The V end was cut by 5 bases, the J end by 5 bases, with 15 bases between. The length of the CDR3 is 14 residues. CDR3 loop: CASSPAGRGETQYF. The CDR3 DNA reads TGTGCCAGCAGCCCTGCGGGCAGGGGTGAGACCCAGTACTTC. The variable domain in full, completed from reference TRBV7-9 and TRBJ2-5, reads DTGVSQNPRHKITKRGQNVTFRCDPISEHNRLYWYRQTLGQGPEFLTYFQNEAQLEKSRLLSDRFSAERPKGSFSTLEIQRTEQGDSAMYLCASSPAGRGETQYFGPGTRLLVL.

This clonotype has ten or more counts. This sequence joins TRBV20-1 and TRBJ2-3; no reliable D call. The CDR3 extends over 11 amino acids. V gave up 5 bases and J gave up 5 bases, with 8 bases separating them. In germline, CDR1 is DFQATT, CDR2 SNEGSKA (reference sequence). CDR3 region: CSAPMGDTQYF. The CDR3 nucleotides are TGCAGTGCTCCTATGGGAGATACGCAGTATTTT.

This clonotype was recorded many times. The V call is TRBV5-1, the J call TRBJ1-1; a possible D gene is TRBD1 (5 bases). The V and J ends lost 3 bases and 2 bases respectively, with 8 bases between them. Germline CDR1 is SGHRS and CDR2 is YFSETQ. The CDR3 is 13 amino acids. This CDR3 reads CASSWGGNTEAFF. The CDR3 DNA reads TGCGCCAGCAGCTGGGGGGGAAACACTGAAGCTTTCTTT.

Ten or more counts support this clonotype. The rearrangement uses TRBV12-3 or TRBV12-4 and TRBJ2-3, with D possibly matching TRBD2 (5 bases). Trimming pared 4 bases from V and 2 bases from J, leaving 13 bases between. The CDR3 runs to 15 residues. CDR3 in DNA: TGTGCCAGCAGTTGGAGGCGGCGGAACACAGATACGCAGTATTTT. It encodes CASSWRRRNTDTQYF.